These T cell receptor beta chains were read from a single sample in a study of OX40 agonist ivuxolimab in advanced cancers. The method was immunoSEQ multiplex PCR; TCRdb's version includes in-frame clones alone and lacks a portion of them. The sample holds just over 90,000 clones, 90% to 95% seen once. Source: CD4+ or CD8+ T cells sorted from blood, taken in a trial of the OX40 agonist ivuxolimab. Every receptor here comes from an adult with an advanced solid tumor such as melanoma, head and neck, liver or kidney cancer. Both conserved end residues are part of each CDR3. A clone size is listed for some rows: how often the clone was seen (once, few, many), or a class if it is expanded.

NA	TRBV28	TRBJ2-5	CASSKMTSGRLETQYF
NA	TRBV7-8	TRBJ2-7	CASSRGGQYYEQYF
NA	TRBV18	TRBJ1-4	CASSPFGRNEKLFF
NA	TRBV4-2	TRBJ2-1	CASSPWTGAGDEQFF
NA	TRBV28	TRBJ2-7	CASSFGGISDEQYF
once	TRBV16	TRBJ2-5	CASSATGGAETQYF
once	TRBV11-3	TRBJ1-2	CASSLGLQGERNGYTF
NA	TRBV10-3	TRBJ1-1	CAITRTGTGTEAFF
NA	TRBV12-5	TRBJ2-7	CASGLDRGLYYEQYF
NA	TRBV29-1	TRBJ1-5	CSVRDRGGSNQPQHF
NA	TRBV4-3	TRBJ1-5	CASSQETARGGQPQHF
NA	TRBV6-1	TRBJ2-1	CAGGIYSGRAVEQFF
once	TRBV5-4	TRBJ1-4	CASSFPGSTTNEKLFF
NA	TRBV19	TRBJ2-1	CASTSGTSTFYEQFF
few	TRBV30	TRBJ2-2	CAWSVILAGVAGELFF
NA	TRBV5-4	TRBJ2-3	CASSALRGKDTQYF
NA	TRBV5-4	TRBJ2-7	CASSSTAYEQYF
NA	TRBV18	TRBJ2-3	CASSQGAGDTQYF
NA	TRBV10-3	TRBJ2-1	CAISETFERGRLSNEQFF
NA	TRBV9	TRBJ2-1	CASSVAGLAGGGEQFF
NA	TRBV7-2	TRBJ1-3	CASSLTGGGNTIYF
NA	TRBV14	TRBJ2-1	CASSQSGQGIWNEQFF
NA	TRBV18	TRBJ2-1	CASSSTSGRDEQFF
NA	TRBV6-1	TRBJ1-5	CASSEADWGKHF
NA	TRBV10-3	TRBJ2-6	CAIRAGQGASGANVLTF
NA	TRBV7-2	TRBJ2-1	CASSFLAGGPGYNEQFF
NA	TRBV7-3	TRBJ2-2	CASSSRAGGVTGELFF
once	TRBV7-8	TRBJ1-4	CASSRTGTTNEKLFF
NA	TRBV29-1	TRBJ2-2	CSVPGTTNTGELFF
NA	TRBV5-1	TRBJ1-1	CASSRASLNTEAFF
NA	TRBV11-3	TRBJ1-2	CASSLFASYGYTF
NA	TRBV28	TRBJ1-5	CASSLMAARKLSNRPQHF
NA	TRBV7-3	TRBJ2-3	CASSSGLAGVYTQYF
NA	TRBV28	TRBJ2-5	CASRAGGPSVQTQYF
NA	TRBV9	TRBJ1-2	CASSARDPVRDYGCTF
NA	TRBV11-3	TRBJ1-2	CASSPRTGTYGYTF
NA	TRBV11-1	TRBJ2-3	CASSLVRANTQYF
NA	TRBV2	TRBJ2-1	CASSALRGTGLNEQFF
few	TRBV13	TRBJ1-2	CASSHTGDHYGYTF
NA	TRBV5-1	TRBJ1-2	CASSLAGQFLYGYTF
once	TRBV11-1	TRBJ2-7	CASSLVSGTSPYEQYF
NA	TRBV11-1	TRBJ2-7	CASSWNAYEQYF
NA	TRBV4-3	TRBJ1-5	CASSQEAGSNQPQHF
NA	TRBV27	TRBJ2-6	CASSFRGANVLTF
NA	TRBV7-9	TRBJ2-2	CATIPLRSAGELFF
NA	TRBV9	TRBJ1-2	CASSGLRGYTF
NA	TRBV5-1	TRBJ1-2	CASSEGTGGRYGYTF
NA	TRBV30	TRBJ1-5	CAWSVQGIQPQHF
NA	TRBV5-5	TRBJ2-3	CASSLMGREDTQYF
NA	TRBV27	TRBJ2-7	CASSLYPGTANYEQYF
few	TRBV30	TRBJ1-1	CAWNRDRGWTEAFF
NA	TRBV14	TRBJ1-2	CASSQTLEYGYTF